This passage covers 15 T cell receptor beta chains from one sample sequenced in a study of blood T cell repertoires in COVID-19. The data were produced by immunoSEQ multiplex PCR, yet TCRdb's version contains in-frame clones alone and is incomplete. The table has about 180,000 clones, 85% seen once. The material sequenced was peripheral blood. The receptors come from a woman aged 45-65 years with COVID-19, enrolled during active disease.

This sequence joins TRBV24-1 and TRBJ1-4, with 8 bases that match TRBD1. V lost 2 bases and J lost 8; bases outside the gene matches: 0. This CDR3 is built from 13 residues. CDR1 is KGHDR, CDR2 SFDVKD, per germline. As DNA, the CDR3 is TGTGCCACCAGTGATTGGACAGGGGAAAAACTGTTTTTT. Its translation is CATSDWTGEKLFF.

V and J are TRBV10-3 and TRBJ2-3; D gene unclear. The V gene lost 2 bases and the J gene lost 5 bases, with 5 bases spanning the gap. CDR1 is ENHRY and CDR2 is SYGVKD in the germline V gene. This CDR3 is 12 amino acids long. The DNA of the CDR3 is TGTGCCATCAGTGAGAACGGAGATACGCAGTATTTT. Translating gives CAISENGDTQYF.

The V and J genes are TRBV2 and TRBJ1-5; D may be TRBD1 (6 bases). Germline lookup yields CDR1 SNHLY and CDR2 FYNNEI. V was pared by 10 bases and J by 3 bases, with 16 bases between. The CDR3 extends over 14 amino acids. CDR3 DNA sequence: TGTGCCACCAAACAGGGATTCCTCAATCAGCCCCAGCATTTT. Protein: CATKQGFLNQPQHF.

This clone was detected once. J is TRBJ1-2 and V is TRBV7-9; D is uncertain. Deletions cut 0 bases from V and 0 bases from J, with 11 bases between. The germline CDR1 and CDR2 sequences are SEHNR and FQNEAQ (reference sequence). The CDR3 totals 16 residues. The CDR3 reads CASSLAQTTTNYGYTF. The CDR3 coding sequence is TGTGCCAGCAGCTTAGCGCAAACAACAACTAACTATGGCTACACCTTC.

This clone was counted a single time. The chain joins TRBV6-4 to TRBJ2-3; D ambiguous. The CDR3 consists of 13 residues. V was cut by 4 bases and J by 0 bases, with 5 bases left in between. The germline gives CDR1 MRHNA, CDR2 SNTAGT. The CDR3 nucleotides read TGTGCCAGCAGTGTTTCGAGCACAGATACGCAGTATTTT. Its translation is CASSVSSTDTQYF.

V usage is TRBV6-2 or TRBV6-3 and J usage is TRBJ2-1, with 8 bases that match TRBD1. Germline lookup yields CDR1 MNHEY and CDR2 SVGEGT. V dropped 0 bases and J dropped 15; count of bases not matched to a gene: 4. This CDR3 is built from 12 residues. CDR3 in amino acids: CASSYSKGQGFF. CDR3 sequence (DNA): TGTGCCAGCAGTTACTCGAAAGGACAGGGGTTCTTC.

The chain has TRBV7-9 and TRBJ2-3, with no clear D. Trimming pared 7 bases from V and 6 bases from J, leaving 20 bases between. The CDR3 runs to 15 residues. Germline V gene sequence: CDR1 SEHNR, CDR2 FQNEAQ (reference sequence). This chain's CDR3 is CASKLKDPAPDTQYF. CDR3 coding DNA: TGTGCCAGCAAACTAAAGGATCCAGCTCCCGATACGCAGTATTTT.

Only one count was recorded for this clone. The chain links TRBV10-3 to TRBJ2-1; tentatively, D is TRBD2 (5 bases). Per the germline V gene, CDR1 is ENHRY and CDR2 is SYGVKD. This CDR3 contains 14 residues. V lost 3 bases, J lost 9 bases, and 15 bases lay in between. CDR3 region: CAISEKQNRGEQFF. The CDR3, as DNA: TGTGCCATCAGTGAAAAACAGAATCGGGGTGAGCAGTTCTTC.

The J gene is TRBJ2-5, the V gene TRBV7-2, with 10 bases fitting TRBD2. The germline V gene has CDR1 SGHTA and CDR2 FQGNSA. CDR3 length: 16 residues. V shed 6 bases and J 5 bases; nucleotides not matched to a gene: 12. The CDR3 spells CASRGNSGTSVETQYF. The DNA of the CDR3 is TGTGCCAGCAGGGGGAATTCCGGGACTAGCGTCGAGACCCAGTACTTC.

This clone was found once. The same CDR3 is also encoded by other DNA sequences in this sample. This chain uses TRBV2 with TRBJ2-3; TRBD2 is a possible D gene (6 bases). Deletions cut 5 bases from V and 1 base from J, with 10 bases between. Germline-derived CDR1 and CDR2 are SNHLY and FYNNEI. The CDR3 runs to 14 residues. CDR3 protein: CASSSGGGTDTQYF. The CDR3 DNA reads as TGTGCCAGCAGTTCCGGCGGGGGCACAGATACGCAGTATTTT.

V usage is TRBV11-2 and J usage is TRBJ1-1, with a tentative D call TRBD1 (5 bases). The germline V gene encodes CDR1 SGHAT and CDR2 FQNNGV. The CDR3 contains 15 residues. V was cut by 0 bases and J by 1 base, with 9 bases left in between. DNA of the CDR3: TGTGCCAGCAGCTTAGATTCGGGGGGGAACACTGAAGCTTTCTTT. This encodes CASSLDSGGNTEAFF. The full variable domain, with the rest looked up from reference TRBV11-2 and TRBJ1-1, is EAGVAQSPRYKIIEKRQSVAFWCNPISGHATLYWYQQILGQGPKLLIQFQNNGVVDDSQLPKDRFSAERLKGVDSTLKIQPAKLEDSAVYLCASSLDSGGNTEAFFGQGTRLTVV.

This sequence joins TRBV6-2 or TRBV6-3 and TRBJ1-2; D remains unclear. The germline gives CDR1 MNHEY, CDR2 SVGEGT. The V gene lost 2 bases and the J gene lost 4 bases, with 17 bases spanning the gap. The CDR3 loop spans 16 amino acids. The CDR3 here is CASSYGPRGSGYGYTF. The CDR3 nucleotides read TGTGCCAGCAGTTACGGGCCCCGAGGGAGCGGCTATGGCTACACCTTC.

This clone was recorded at least ten times. V gene TRBV13 combines with J gene TRBJ2-7; possibly TRBD2 for D (6 bases). Trimming pared 5 bases from V and 3 bases from J, leaving 17 bases between. CDR1 is PRHDT and CDR2 is FYEKMQ in the germline V gene (reference sequence). This CDR3 has 15 residues. CDR3 sequence reads: CASSHLSSGIYEQYF. DNA of the CDR3: TGTGCCAGCAGCCACTTGAGTAGCGGAATCTACGAGCAGTACTTC.

The chain combines TRBV19 with TRBJ1-3; D might be TRBD1 (5 bases). The CDR3 is 15 amino acids. Trimming took 0 bases from V and 2 from J, leaving 8 bases between them. Germline V gene lookup returns CDR1 LNHDA and CDR2 SQIVND (reference sequence). CDR3 loop: CASSIDKGTGNTIYF. The CDR3 DNA reads as TGTGCCAGTAGTATAGATAAGGGGACTGGAAACACCATATATTTT.

The rearrangement links TRBV18 to TRBJ2-5, with 10 bases identical to TRBD1. Germline V gene sequence: CDR1 KGHSH, CDR2 LQKENI. V was clipped by 2 bases and J by 5 bases; unmatched bases: 8. This CDR3 region has 16 residues. The CDR3 coding sequence is TGTGCCAGCTCACCAATCTTGACAGGGGGCAGGGAGACCCAGTACTTC. As protein: CASSPILTGGRETQYF.